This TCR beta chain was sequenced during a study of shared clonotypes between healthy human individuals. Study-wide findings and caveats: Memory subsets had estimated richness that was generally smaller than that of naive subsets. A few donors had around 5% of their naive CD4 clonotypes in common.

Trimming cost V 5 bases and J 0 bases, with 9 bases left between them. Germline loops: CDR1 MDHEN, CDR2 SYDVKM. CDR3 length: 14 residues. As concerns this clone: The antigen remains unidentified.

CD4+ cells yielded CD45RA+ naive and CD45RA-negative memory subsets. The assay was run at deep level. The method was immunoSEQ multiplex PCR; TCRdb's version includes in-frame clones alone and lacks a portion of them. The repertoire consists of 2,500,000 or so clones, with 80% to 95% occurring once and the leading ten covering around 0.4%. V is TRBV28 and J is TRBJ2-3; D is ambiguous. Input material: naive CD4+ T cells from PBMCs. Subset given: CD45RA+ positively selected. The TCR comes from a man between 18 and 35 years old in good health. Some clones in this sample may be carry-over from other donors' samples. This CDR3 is CASSTRGSTDTQYF. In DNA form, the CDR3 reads TGTGCCAGCAGTACCCGCGGCAGCACAGATACGCAGTATTTT.